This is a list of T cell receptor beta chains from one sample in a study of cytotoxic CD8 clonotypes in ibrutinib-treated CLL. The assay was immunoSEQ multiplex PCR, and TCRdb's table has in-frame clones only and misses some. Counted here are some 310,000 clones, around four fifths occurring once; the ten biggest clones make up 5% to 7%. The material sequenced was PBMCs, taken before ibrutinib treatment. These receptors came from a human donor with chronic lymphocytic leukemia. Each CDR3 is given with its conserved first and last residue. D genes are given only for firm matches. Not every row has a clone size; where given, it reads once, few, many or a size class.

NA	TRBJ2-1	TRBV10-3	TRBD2	CAISDKASGRSYNEQFF	TGTGCCATCAGTGATAAGGCTAGCGGGAGGAGTTATAATGAGCAGTTCTTC
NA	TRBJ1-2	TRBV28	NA	CASSPVGDYGYTF	TGTGCCAGCAGCCCCGTCGGGGACTATGGCTACACCTTC
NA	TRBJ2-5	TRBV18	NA	CASSPLQSTGRETQYF	TGTGCCAGCTCACCCCTACAGTCTACGGGGAGGGAGACCCAGTACTTC
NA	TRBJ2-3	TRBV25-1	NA	CASSEFGRSTDTQYF	TGTGCCAGCAGTGAATTTGGTCGCAGCACAGATACGCAGTATTTT
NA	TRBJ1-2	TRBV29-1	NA	CSTRVVSNYGYTF	TGCAGCACCAGGGTTGTCTCCAACTATGGCTACACCTTC
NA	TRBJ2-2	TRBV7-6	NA	CASSSASVGTGELFF	TGTGCCAGCAGCTCCGCTAGCGTTGGCACCGGGGAGCTGTTTTTT
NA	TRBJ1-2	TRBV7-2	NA	CASSPQEGNYGYTF	TGTGCCAGCAGCCCCCAGGAGGGAAACTATGGCTACACCTTC
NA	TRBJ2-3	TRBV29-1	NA	CSVEDLRGFTDTQYF	TGCAGCGTTGAAGATTTACGCGGATTCACTGATACGCAGTATTTT
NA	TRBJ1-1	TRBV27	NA	CASSLVANTEAFF	TGTGCCAGCAGTTTAGTAGCGAACACTGAAGCTTTCTTT
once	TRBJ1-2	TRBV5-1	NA	CASSPDDYGYTF	TGCGCCAGCAGCCCGGACGACTATGGCTACACCTTC
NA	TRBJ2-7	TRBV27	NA	CASSPNSGTPYEQYF	TGTGCCAGCAGTCCGAACTCCGGGACTCCCTACGAGCAGTACTTC
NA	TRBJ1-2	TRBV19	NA	CASSPSGYGYTF	TGTGCCAGTAGTCCTAGTGGCTATGGCTACACCTTC
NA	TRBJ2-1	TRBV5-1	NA	CASSDDLGQFYNEQFF	TGCGCCAGCAGCGACGACCTTGGACAGTTCTACAATGAGCAGTTCTTC
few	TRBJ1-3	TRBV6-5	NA	CASSYGQVSGNTIYF	TGTGCCAGCAGTTACGGCCAGGTCTCTGGAAACACCATATATTTT
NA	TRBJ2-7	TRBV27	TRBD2	CASSFVAGGPYEQYF	TGTGCCAGCAGTTTTGTGGCGGGAGGGCCCTACGAGCAGTACTTC
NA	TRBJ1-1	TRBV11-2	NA	CASSPVTAVEAFF	TGTGCCAGCAGCCCTGTTACGGCAGTTGAAGCTTTCTTT
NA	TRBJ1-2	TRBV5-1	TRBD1	CASSLQTGDNYGYTF	TGCGCCAGCAGCTTGCAGACAGGGGATAACTATGGCTACACCTTC
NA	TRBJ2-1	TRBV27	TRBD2	CASSLFGAGGVDNEQFF	TGTGCCAGCAGTTTATTCGGAGCGGGAGGGGTCGACAATGAGCAGTTCTTC
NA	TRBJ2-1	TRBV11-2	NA	CASSQIYRDYSYNEQFF	TGTGCCAGCAGCCAAATATACAGGGACTACTCCTACAATGAGCAGTTCTTC
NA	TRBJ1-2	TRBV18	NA	CASSPDRGGYTF	TGTGCCAGCTCACCCGACCGGGGCGGCTACACCTTC
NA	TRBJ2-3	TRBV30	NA	CAWRPLIGVITDTQYF	TGTGCCTGGAGACCTCTGATTGGGGTAATCACAGATACGCAGTATTTT
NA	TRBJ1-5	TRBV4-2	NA	CASSQGNQGRNQPQHF	TGTGCCAGCAGCCAAGGCAATCAGGGGAGGAATCAGCCCCAGCATTTT
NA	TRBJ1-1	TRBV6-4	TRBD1	CASSDEGAKAFF	TGTGCCAGCAGTGACGAGGGGGCAAAAGCTTTCTTT
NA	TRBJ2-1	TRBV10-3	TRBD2	CAISGGLAGGPYNEQFF	TGTGCCATCAGTGGGGGGTTAGCGGGAGGGCCCTACAATGAGCAGTTCTTC
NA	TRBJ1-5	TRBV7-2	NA	CASSPGAGNNQPQHF	TGTGCCAGCAGCCCCGGGGCAGGGAACAATCAGCCCCAGCATTTT
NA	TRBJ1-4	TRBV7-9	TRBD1	CASSSRQGNEKLFF	TGTGCCAGCAGCTCGCGACAGGGGAATGAAAAACTGTTTTTT
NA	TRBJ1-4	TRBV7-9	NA	CATYTATNEKLFF	TGTGCCACTTACACGGCAACTAATGAAAAACTGTTTTTT
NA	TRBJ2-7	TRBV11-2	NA	CASTFSDEQYF	TGTGCCAGCACCTTCTCTGACGAGCAGTACTTC
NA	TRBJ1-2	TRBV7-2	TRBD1	CASSLVDAGGSYTF	TGTGCCAGCAGCTTAGTTGATGCAGGGGGTAGCTACACCTTC
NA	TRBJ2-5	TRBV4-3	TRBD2	CASSQDIAAGGETQYF	TGCGCCAGCAGCCAAGATATCGCGGCCGGGGGGGAGACCCAGTACTTC
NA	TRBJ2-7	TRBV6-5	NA	CASSYSAPVYEQYF	TGTGCCAGCAGTTACTCGGCACCCGTCTACGAGCAGTACTTC
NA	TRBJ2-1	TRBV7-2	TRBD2	CASSLGLAGVDEQFF	TGTGCCAGCAGCTTAGGACTAGCGGGAGTTGATGAGCAGTTCTTC
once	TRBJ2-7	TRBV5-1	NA	CASSQMGEQYF	TGCGCCAGCAGCCAAATGGGCGAGCAGTACTTC
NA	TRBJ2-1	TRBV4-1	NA	CASSLRETNYNEQFF	TGCGCCAGCAGCCTACGGGAGACCAACTACAATGAGCAGTTCTTC
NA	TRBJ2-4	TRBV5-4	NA	CASSLGSIEAKNIQYF	TGTGCCAGCAGCTTGGGCTCCATCGAGGCCAAAAACATTCAGTACTTC
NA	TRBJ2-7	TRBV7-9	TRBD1	CASSRPGQGAVEQYF	TGTGCCAGCAGCCGACCGGGACAGGGGGCCGTCGAGCAGTACTTC
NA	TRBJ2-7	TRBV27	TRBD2	CASSFSSGSSYEQYF	TGTGCCAGCAGTTTCTCCAGCGGGAGCTCCTACGAGCAGTACTTC
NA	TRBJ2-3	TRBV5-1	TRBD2	CASTGTSGIQDTQYF	TGCGCCAGCACCGGGACTAGCGGGATCCAAGATACGCAGTATTTT
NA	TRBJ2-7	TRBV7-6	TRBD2	CASSKSRTSDYEQYF	TGTGCCAGCAGCAAATCACGGACTAGCGATTACGAGCAGTACTTC
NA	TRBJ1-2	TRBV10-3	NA	CAISEGGSYYYGYTF	TGTGCCATCAGTGAGGGGGGCAGCTACTACTATGGCTACACCTTC
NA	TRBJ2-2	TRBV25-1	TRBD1	CASSEPPATGVRTGELFF	TGTGCCAGCAGTGAGCCCCCCGCCACAGGGGTGCGAACCGGGGAGCTGTTTTTT
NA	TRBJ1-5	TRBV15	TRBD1	CATSRDRGLDQPQHF	TGTGCCACCAGCAGAGACAGGGGGCTAGATCAGCCCCAGCATTTT
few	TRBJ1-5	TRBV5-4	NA	CASSLDGRSNQPQHF	TGTGCCAGCAGCTTGGATGGTCGTAGCAATCAGCCCCAGCATTTT
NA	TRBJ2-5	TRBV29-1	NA	CSADGRQETQYF	TGCAGCGCTGACGGCAGACAAGAGACCCAGTACTTC
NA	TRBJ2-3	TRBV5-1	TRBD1	CASDRIQGGSTDTQYF	TGCGCCAGCGACCGCATACAGGGGGGCAGCACAGATACGCAGTATTTT
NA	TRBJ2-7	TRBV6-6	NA	CATQTQGGNEQYF	TGTGCCACCCAGACACAGGGAGGAAACGAGCAGTACTTC
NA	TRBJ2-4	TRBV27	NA	CASSFRGVKNIQYF	TGTGCCAGCAGTTTCAGGGGGGTTAAAAACATTCAGTACTTC